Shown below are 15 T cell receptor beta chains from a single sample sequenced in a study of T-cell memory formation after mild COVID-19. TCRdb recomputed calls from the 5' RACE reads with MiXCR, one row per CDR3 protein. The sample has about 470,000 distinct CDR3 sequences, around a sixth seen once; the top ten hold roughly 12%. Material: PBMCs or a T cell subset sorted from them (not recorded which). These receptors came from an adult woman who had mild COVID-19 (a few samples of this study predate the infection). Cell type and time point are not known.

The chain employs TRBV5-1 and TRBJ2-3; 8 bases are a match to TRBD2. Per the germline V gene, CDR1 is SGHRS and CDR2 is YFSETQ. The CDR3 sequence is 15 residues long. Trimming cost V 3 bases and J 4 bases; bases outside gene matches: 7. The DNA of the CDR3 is TGCGCCAGCAGCTCCGTTAGCGGGGTCGCAGATACGCAGTATTTT. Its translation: CASSSVSGVADTQYF.

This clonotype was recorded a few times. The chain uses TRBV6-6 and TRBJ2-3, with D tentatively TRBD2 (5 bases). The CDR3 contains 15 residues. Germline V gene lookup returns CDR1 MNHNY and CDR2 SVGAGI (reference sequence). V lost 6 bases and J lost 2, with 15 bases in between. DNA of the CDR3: TGTGCCAGCAGCCTGATGCGGGCTTACACAGATACGCAGTATTTT. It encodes CASSLMRAYTDTQYF.

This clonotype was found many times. The CDR3 is CASSLEPGTESYNEQFF. CDR3 nucleotides: TGTGCCAGCAGCTTAGAGCCAGGGACAGAGTCCTACAATGAGCAGTTCTTC. V and J are TRBV7-6 and TRBJ2-1; 7 bases are shared with TRBD1. This CDR3 is 17 amino acids long. The junction had 7 bases not matched to a gene; V was cut back by 1 base and J by 1 base. CDR1 and CDR2 from the germline V gene are SGHVS and FNYEAQ. Combining the CDR3 with reference TRBV7-6 and TRBJ2-1 gives the whole variable domain GAGVSQSPRYKVTKRGQDVALRCDPISGHVSLYWYRQALGQGPEFLTYFNYEAQQDKSGLPNDRFSAERPEGSISTLTIQRTEQRDSAMYRCASSLEPGTESYNEQFFGPGTRLTVL.

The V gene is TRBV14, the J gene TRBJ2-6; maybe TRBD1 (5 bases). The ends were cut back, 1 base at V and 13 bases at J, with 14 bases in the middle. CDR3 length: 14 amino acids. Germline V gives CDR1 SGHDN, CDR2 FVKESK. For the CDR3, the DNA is TGTGCCAGCAGCCAAGGGACAACCGTTTCGGTCCTGACTTTC. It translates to CASSQGTTVSVLTF.

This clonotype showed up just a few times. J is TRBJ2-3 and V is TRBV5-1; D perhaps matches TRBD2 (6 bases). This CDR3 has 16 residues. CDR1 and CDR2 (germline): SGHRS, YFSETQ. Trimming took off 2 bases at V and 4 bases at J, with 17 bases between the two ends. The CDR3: CASSFVLESGADTQYF. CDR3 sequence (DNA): TGCGCCAGCAGCTTCGTCCTTGAATCGGGGGCAGATACGCAGTATTTT.

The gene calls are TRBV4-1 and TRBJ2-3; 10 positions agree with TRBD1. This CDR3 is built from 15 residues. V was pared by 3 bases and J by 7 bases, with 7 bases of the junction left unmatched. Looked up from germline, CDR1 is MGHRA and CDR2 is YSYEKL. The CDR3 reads CASSHTGTGVNTQYF. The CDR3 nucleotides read TGCGCCAGCAGCCATACCGGGACAGGGGTAAATACGCAGTATTTT.

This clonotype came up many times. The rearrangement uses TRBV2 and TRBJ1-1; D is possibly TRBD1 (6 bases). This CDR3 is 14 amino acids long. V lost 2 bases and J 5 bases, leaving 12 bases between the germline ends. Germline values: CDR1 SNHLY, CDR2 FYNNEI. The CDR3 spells CASSERGARTEAFF. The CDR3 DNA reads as TGTGCCAGCAGTGAACGGGGGGCGCGTACTGAAGCTTTCTTT.

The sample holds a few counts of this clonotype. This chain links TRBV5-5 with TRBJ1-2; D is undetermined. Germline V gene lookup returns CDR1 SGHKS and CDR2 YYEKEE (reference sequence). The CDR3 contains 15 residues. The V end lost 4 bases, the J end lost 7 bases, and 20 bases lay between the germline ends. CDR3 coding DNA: TGTGCCAGCAGCCTCCCCGTTGGCTCTGGCCGTGGCTACACCTTC. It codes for CASSLPVGSGRGYTF.

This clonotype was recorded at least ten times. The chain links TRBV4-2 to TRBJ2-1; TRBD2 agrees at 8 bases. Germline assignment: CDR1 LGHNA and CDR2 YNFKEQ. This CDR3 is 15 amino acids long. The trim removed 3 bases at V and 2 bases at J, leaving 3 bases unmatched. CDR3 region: CASSQGTSTYNEQFF. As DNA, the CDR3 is TGTGCCAGCAGCCAGGGGACTAGTACCTACAATGAGCAGTTCTTC.

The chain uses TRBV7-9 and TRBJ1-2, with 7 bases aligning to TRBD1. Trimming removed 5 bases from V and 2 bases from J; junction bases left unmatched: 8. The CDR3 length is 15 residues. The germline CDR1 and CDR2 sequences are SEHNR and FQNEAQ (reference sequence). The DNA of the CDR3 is TGTGCCAGCAGCGACTTTGGGACAGAGAACTATGGCTACACCTTC. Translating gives CASSDFGTENYGYTF.

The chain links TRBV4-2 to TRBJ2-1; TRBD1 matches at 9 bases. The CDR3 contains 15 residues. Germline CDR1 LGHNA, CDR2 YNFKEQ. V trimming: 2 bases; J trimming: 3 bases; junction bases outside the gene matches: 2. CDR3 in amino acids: CASSQPGQGYNEQFF. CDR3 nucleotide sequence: TGTGCCAGCAGCCAACCGGGACAGGGCTACAATGAGCAGTTCTTC.

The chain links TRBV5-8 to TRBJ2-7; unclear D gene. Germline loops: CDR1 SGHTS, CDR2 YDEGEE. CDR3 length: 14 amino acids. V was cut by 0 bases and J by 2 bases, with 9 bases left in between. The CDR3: CASSLETGTYEQYF. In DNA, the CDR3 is TGTGCCAGCAGCTTGGAGACCGGCACCTACGAGCAGTACTTC.

The CDR3 coding sequence is TGTGCCAGTAGTCCTCGAAGACAGGTTAGAAATCAGCCCCAGCATTTT. Protein sequence: CASSPRRQVRNQPQHF. This chain joins TRBV19 and TRBJ1-5, with D tentatively TRBD1 (6 bases). Germline CDR1 and CDR2: LNHDA and SQIVND (reference sequence). The CDR3 spans 16 residues. V lost 5 bases, J lost 4 bases, and 18 bases lay in between.

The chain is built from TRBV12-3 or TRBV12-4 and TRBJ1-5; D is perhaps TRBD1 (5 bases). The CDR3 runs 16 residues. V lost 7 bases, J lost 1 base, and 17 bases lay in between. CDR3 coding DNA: TGTGCCAGCAAGCCGGGACCCCAGGCGAGCAATCAGCCCCAGCATTTT. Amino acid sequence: CASKPGPQASNQPQHF.

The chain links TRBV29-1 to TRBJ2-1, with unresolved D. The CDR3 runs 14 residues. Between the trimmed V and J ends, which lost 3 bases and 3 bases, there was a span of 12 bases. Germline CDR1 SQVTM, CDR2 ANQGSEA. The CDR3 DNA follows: TGCAGCGTTGAGATTCTTGGTGTCTACAATGAGCAGTTCTTC. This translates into CSVEILGVYNEQFF.